Reported below is one TCR beta chain. The sample originates from a study of blood T cell repertoires in COVID-19. Study-wide background: The samples span acute and convalescent COVID-19 from the United States, Italy and Spain.

Per the original methods: Estimation of nucleated cell counts relied on the amplification of reference gene primers. Using immunoSEQ multiplex PCR, the repertoire was profiled, and TCRdb retains in-frame clones only, with some absent. Clone size and the V and J calls come from that table; the DNA yielded D and trimming. Here the sample spans tens of thousands of clones, about 80% being singletons. Unmatched junction bases numbered 8, after V lost 5 bases and J lost 2 bases. Germline CDR1 reads SEHNR; CDR2 reads FQNEAQ (reference sequence). This CDR3 spans 16 amino acids. The sequencing input was peripheral blood. This chain links TRBV7-9 with TRBJ2-2; 7 bases map to TRBD2. The source is an older man with acute or convalescent COVID-19. CDR3 bases: TGTGCCAGCAGCCCGTTGCAGCGGGGAAACACCGGGGAGCTGTTTTTT. Its protein is CASSPLQRGNTGELFF.